This T cell receptor (beta chain) was sequenced for a study of blood T cell repertoires in COVID-19. For the study at large: COVID-19 samples collected from the United States, Italy and Spain covered acute and convalescent phases. T cells, B-cell-depleted T cells, or PBMCs supplied cDNA or gDNA.

This clone was observed once. The V and J ends lost 2 bases and 5 bases respectively, with 21 bases between them. The germline gives CDR1 SQVTM, CDR2 ANQGSEA. There are 16 residues in the CDR3. Original analysis: Amplified reference gene primers provided the basis for estimating nucleated cell counts. Libraries were prepared by immunoSEQ multiplex PCR; TCRdb keeps only in-frame clonotypes and omits some of them. V, J and clone size are those of that table, while D and trimming were read from the DNA. The sample shows tens of thousands of clones, about four fifths of them seen only once. This chain connects TRBV29-1 to TRBJ2-5; D might be TRBD2 (5 bases). The clonotype comes from a woman in her 70s with acute or convalescent COVID-19. Sequenced: peripheral blood. The CDR3 loop reads CSVEPHSDPSGETQYF. The CDR3, as DNA: TGCAGCGTTGAACCTCACTCGGACCCTTCGGGGGAGACCCAGTACTTC.